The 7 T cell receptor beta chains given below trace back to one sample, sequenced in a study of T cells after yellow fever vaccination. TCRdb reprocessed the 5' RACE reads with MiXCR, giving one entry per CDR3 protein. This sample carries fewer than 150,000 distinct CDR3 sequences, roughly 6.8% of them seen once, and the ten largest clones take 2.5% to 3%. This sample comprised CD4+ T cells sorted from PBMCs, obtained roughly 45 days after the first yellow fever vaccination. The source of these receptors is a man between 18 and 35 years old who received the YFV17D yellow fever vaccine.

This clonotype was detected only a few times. The CDR3 DNA follows: TGCAGTGCACAGGACAGGCAAAGCTCCTATAATTCACCCCTCCACTTT. Its translation: CSAQDRQSSYNSPLHF. The chain carries TRBV20-1 and TRBJ1-6; 7 bases align to TRBD1. Trimming removed 6 bases from V and 0 bases from J; junction bases left unmatched: 8. The CDR3 contains 16 residues. Per the germline V gene, CDR1 is DFQATT and CDR2 is SNEGSKA (reference sequence).

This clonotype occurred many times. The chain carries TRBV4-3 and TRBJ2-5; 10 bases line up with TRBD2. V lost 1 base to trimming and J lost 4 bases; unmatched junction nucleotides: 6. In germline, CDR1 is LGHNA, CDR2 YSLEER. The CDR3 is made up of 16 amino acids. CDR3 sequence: CASSQGVAGGGETQYF. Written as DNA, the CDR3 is TGCGCCAGCAGCCAAGGAGTAGCGGGGGGCGGAGAGACCCAGTACTTC.

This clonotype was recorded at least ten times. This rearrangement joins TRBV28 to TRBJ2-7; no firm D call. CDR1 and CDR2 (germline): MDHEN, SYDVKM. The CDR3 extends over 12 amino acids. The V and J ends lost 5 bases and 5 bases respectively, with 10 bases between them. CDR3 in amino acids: CASSSRPHEQYV. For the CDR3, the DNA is TGTGCCAGCAGTAGCAGGCCCCACGAGCAGTACGTC.

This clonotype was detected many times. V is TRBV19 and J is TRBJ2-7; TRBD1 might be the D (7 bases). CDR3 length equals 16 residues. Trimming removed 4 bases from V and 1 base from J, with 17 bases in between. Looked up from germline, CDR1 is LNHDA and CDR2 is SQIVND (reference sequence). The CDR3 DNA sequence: TGTGCCAGTAGTAGGGGAGGAGGGGGCGCATCCTACGAGCAGTACGTC. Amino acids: CASSRGGGGASYEQYV.

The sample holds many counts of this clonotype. The CDR3 protein is CASRENYGYTF. The CDR3 DNA follows: TGTGCCAGTCGGGAAAACTATGGCTACACCTTC. The chain is built from TRBV28 and TRBJ1-2; no clear D. CDR3 length equals 11 residues. V lost 9 bases and J 2 bases, leaving 7 bases between the germline ends. Per the germline V gene, CDR1 is MDHEN and CDR2 is SYDVKM.

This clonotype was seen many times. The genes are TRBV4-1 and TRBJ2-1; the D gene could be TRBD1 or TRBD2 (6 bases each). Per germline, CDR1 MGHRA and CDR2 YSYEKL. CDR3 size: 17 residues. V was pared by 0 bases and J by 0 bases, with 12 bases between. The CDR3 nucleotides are TGCGCCAGCAGCCAAGATATCGGGGGCTCCTCCTACAATGAGCAGTTCTTC. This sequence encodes CASSQDIGGSSYNEQFF.

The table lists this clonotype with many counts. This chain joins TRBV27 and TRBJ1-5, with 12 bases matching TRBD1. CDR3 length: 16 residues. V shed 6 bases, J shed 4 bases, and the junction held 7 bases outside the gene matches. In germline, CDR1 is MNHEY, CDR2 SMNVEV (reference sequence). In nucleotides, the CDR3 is TGTGCCAGCAGATCAGGGACAGGGGGCAGGAATCAGCCCCAGCATTTT. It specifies CASRSGTGGRNQPQHF.